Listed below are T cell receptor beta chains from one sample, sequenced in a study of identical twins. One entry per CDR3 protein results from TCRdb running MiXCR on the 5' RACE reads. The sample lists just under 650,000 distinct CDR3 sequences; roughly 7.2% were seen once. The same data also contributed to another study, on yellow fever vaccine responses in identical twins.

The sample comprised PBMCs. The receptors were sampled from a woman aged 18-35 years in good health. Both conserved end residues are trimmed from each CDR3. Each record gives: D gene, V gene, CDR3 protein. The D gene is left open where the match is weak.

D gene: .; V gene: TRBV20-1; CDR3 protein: SARAIGGGDYEQY
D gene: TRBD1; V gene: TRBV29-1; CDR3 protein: SVFQTGQGSYNEQF
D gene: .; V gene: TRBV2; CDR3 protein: ASSFTGTNTDTQY
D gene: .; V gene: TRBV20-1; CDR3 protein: SAPDWQSLSNQPQH
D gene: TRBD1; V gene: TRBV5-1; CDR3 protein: ASSSSDRGKLF
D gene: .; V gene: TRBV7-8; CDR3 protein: ASSFRDNYEQY
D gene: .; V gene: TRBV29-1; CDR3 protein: SVESGTEAF
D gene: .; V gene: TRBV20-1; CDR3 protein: SAEGPGSWNTQY
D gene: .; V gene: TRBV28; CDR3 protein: ASSLPEFGEQF
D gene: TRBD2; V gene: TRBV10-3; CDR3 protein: AIRSAVAGDNEQF
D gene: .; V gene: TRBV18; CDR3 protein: ASSHLAPGPGDTQY
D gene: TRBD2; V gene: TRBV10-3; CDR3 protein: AISGGGFSGANVLT
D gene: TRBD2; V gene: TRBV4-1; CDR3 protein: ASSQAGGWTGELF
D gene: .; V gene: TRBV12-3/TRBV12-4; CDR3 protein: ASTPSGELF